A single sample gave rise to the 21 T cell receptor beta chains below, sequenced in a study of blood T cell repertoires in COVID-19. TCRdb keeps only in-frame clones here, not all; method: immunoSEQ multiplex PCR. This table holds tens of thousands of clones, roughly 86% found once. The sample was peripheral blood. These receptors were obtained from a man aged 50 to 60 with active COVID-19.

The V call is TRBV9, the J call TRBJ2-6, with 9 bases aligning to TRBD1. This CDR3 has 19 amino acids. Per the germline V gene, CDR1 is SGDLS and CDR2 is YYNGEE. The junction had 10 bases not matched to a gene; V was cut back by 3 bases and J by 0 bases. The CDR3 protein is CASSGTGGLTNSGANVLTF. Written as DNA, the CDR3 is TGTGCCAGCAGCGGTACAGGGGGCCTAACGAACTCTGGGGCCAACGTCCTGACTTTC.

This chain joins TRBV3-1 (or the pseudogene TRBV3-2) and TRBJ1-3, with 8 bases identical to TRBD1. Germline CDR1 reads LGHDT; CDR2 reads YNNKEL (reference sequence). The ends lost 4 bases at V and 9 bases at J; junction bases unmatched: 8. The CDR3 is 14 residues long. Here the CDR3 DNA reads TGTGCCAGCAGCCCGGGACAGGCTCCTGGCACCATATATTTT. Its translation is CASSPGQAPGTIYF.

The V call is TRBV3-1 (or the pseudogene TRBV3-2), the J call TRBJ1-3; unclear D gene. Germline V gives CDR1 LGHDT, CDR2 YNNKEL (reference sequence). This CDR3 has 16 residues. The V end was cut by 0 bases, the J end by 0 bases, with 9 bases between. The CDR3 bases are TGTGCCAGCAGCCAAGAAATTAGAATCTCTGGAAACACCATATATTTT. Translation gives CASSQEIRISGNTIYF.

The rearrangement uses TRBV5-6 and TRBJ1-6; D might be TRBD1 (5 bases). Germline V CDR1 and CDR2: SGHDT, YYEEEE. This CDR3 comprises 15 residues. Trimming took 0 bases from V and 7 from J, leaving 11 bases between them. CDR3 in DNA: TGTGCCAGCAGCTTGGGCGGGACGCGGAATTCACCCCTCCACTTT. Residues: CASSLGGTRNSPLHF. Complete variable domain (other parts from reference TRBV5-6 and TRBJ1-6): DAGVTQSPTHLIKTRGQQVTLRCSPKSGHDTVSWYQQALGQGPQFIFQYYEEEERQRGNFPDRFSGHQFPNYSSELNVNALLLGDSALYLCASSLGGTRNSPLHFGNGTRLTVT.

This clone was observed once. The chain carries TRBV29-1 and TRBJ2-1; 7 bases fit TRBD2. V lost 2 bases to trimming and J lost 7 bases; unmatched junction nucleotides: 8. The CDR3 is made up of 14 amino acids. Germline CDR1 reads SQVTM; CDR2 reads ANQGSEA. Here the CDR3 DNA reads TGCAGCGTTGAACCGGGGGACTACTCGAATGAGCAGTTCTTC. As protein: CSVEPGDYSNEQFF.

The chain recombines TRBV19 with TRBJ2-1, with D perhaps matching TRBD1 (6 bases). Germline V gene lookup returns CDR1 LNHDA and CDR2 SQIVND (reference sequence). Trimming pared 3 bases from V and 11 bases from J, leaving 23 bases between. The CDR3 length is 16 residues. The CDR3 sequence: CASSMRGHAKSGQQFF. As DNA, the CDR3 is TGTGCCAGTAGTATGAGGGGACACGCGAAGTCGGGGCAGCAGTTCTTC.

This chain connects TRBV4-3 to TRBJ2-6, with D maybe TRBD1 (5 bases). The V end lost 0 bases, the J end lost 0 bases, and 24 bases lay between the germline ends. The CDR3 loop spans 22 amino acids. Germline V gene lookup returns CDR1 LGHNA and CDR2 YSLEER. The CDR3 region is CASSQDQMGPRSLFSGANVLTF. For the CDR3, the DNA is TGCGCCAGCAGCCAAGATCAAATGGGGCCCCGGTCTCTCTTCTCTGGGGCCAACGTCCTGACTTTC.

The rearrangement joins TRBV3-1 (or the pseudogene TRBV3-2) to TRBJ1-1, with no clear D. The CDR3 is 13 residues long. Germline V gene lookup returns CDR1 LGHDT and CDR2 YNNKEL (reference sequence). V gave up 1 base and J gave up 11 bases, with 14 bases separating them. This CDR3 is CASSQGFIGGAFF. Written as DNA, the CDR3 is TGTGCCAGCAGCCAAGGCTTTATCGGCGGGGCTTTCTTT.

The chain uses TRBV6-5 and TRBJ2-1; 8 bases are a match to TRBD2. Per the germline V gene, CDR1 is MNHEY and CDR2 is SVGAGI. CDR3 length equals 15 residues. With 5 bases clipped from V and 3 bases from J, the junction kept 6 bases outside the gene matches. The CDR3 loop reads CASSTAGGSYNEQFF. The CDR3 bases are TGTGCCAGCAGTACCGCGGGGGGCAGCTACAATGAGCAGTTCTTC.

V is TRBV6-6 and J is TRBJ1-5; a possible D gene is TRBD1 (5 bases). This CDR3 comprises 15 residues. The germline V gene encodes CDR1 MNHNY and CDR2 SVGAGI (reference sequence). V was pared by 5 bases and J by 7 bases, with 18 bases between. The DNA of the CDR3 is TGTGCCAGCAGTCCCGGCCAGGGATCGGTCCAGCCCCAGCATTTT. It is translated as CASSPGQGSVQPQHF.

V and J are TRBV4-2 and TRBJ2-1; 9 bases fit TRBD2. This CDR3 is built from 16 residues. Trimming cost V 4 bases and J 3 bases; bases outside gene matches: 7. Germline V CDR1 and CDR2: LGHNA, YNFKEQ. The CDR3 loop is CASSLLSGGLYNEQFF. For the CDR3, the DNA is TGTGCCAGCAGCCTACTTAGCGGGGGTCTCTACAATGAGCAGTTCTTC.

This chain joins TRBV7-2 and TRBJ2-3; possibly TRBD2 for D (7 bases). The CDR3 sequence is 16 residues long. Trimming shortened V by 5 bases and J by 4 bases, and 19 bases separated the two germline ends. CDR1 and CDR2 (germline): SGHTA, FQGNSA. The CDR3 coding sequence is TGTGCCAGCAGCCTAGGGGGGGACTACATCGCAGATACGCAGTATTTT. This encodes CASSLGGDYIADTQYF.

CDR3 bases: TGTGCCAGCAGCTGGACTAGCGGGACCGGGGAGCTGTTTTTT. Protein product: CASSWTSGTGELFF. The genes are TRBV5-6 and TRBJ2-2; 11 positions match TRBD2. J was trimmed by 5 bases and V by 3 bases; bases with no gene match: 0. The germline gives CDR1 SGHDT, CDR2 YYEEEE. The CDR3 sequence is 14 residues long.

The genes are TRBV4-1 and TRBJ1-4; no reliable D call. The CDR3 loop spans 11 amino acids. Germline V gene sequence: CDR1 MGHRA, CDR2 YSYEKL. V was trimmed by 1 base and J by 13 bases, leaving 7 bases between them. The CDR3, as DNA: TGCGCCAGCAGCCAAGGTGCGGGACTGTTTTTT. Protein product: CASSQGAGLFF.

The chain recombines TRBV5-6 with TRBJ2-7, with D tentatively TRBD1 (6 bases). CDR1 is SGHDT and CDR2 is YYEEEE in the germline V gene. V gave up 4 bases and J gave up 0 bases, with 11 bases separating them. CDR3 length: 14 amino acids. This chain's CDR3 is CASSRQGPSYEQYF. The CDR3 DNA reads as TGTGCCAGCAGCCGGCAGGGGCCCTCCTACGAGCAGTACTTC.

The V and J genes are TRBV28 and TRBJ1-6; D is uncertain. Germline V lookup: CDR1 MDHEN, CDR2 SYDVKM. The CDR3 has 13 amino acids. Trimming took 8 bases from V and 6 from J, leaving 11 bases between them. Here the CDR3 DNA reads TGTGCCAGCGACTTTCTCCCTAATTCACCCCTCCACTTT. Residues: CASDFLPNSPLHF.

The rearrangement joins TRBV24-1 to TRBJ2-3; TRBD2 might be the D (5 bases). Trimming took off 4 bases at V and 5 bases at J, with 12 bases between the two ends. This CDR3 comprises 14 residues. Germline-derived CDR1 and CDR2 are KGHDR and SFDVKD. CDR3 coding DNA: TGTGCCACCAGTGACGCTAGCCGTCGAGATACGCAGTATTTT. This sequence encodes CATSDASRRDTQYF.

The chain combines TRBV27 with TRBJ2-2; D gene uncertain. Germline loops: CDR1 MNHEY, CDR2 SMNVEV (reference sequence). Trimming pared 3 bases from V and 7 bases from J, leaving 15 bases between. There are 15 residues in the CDR3. DNA for the CDR3: TGTGCCAGCAGTTTCTCGCAGGTCTCGATCGGGGAGCTGTTTTTT. This encodes CASSFSQVSIGELFF.

The rearrangement links TRBV11-2 to TRBJ2-1; tentatively, D is TRBD2 (6 bases). The V gene's germline CDR1 is SGHAT and CDR2 FQNNGV. Trimming took off 5 bases at V and 12 bases at J, with 14 bases between the two ends. This CDR3 has 12 residues. The CDR3 reads CASSRGRGSQFF. The DNA for the CDR3 is TGTGCCAGCAGCCGTGGGCGGGGATCGCAGTTCTTC.

The chain links TRBV19 to TRBJ2-3, with 9 positions matching TRBD2. After removal of 10 bases from V and 5 bases from J, the junction contained 7 bases not matched to a gene. Germline V gives CDR1 LNHDA, CDR2 SQIVND (reference sequence). This CDR3 is 13 amino acids long. The CDR3 coding sequence is TGTGCCACCTTAGCGGGAGTGGGAGATACGCAGTATTTT. It is translated as CATLAGVGDTQYF.

The rearrangement uses TRBV7-2 and TRBJ1-2, with TRBD1 as a possible D gene (5 bases). In germline, CDR1 is SGHTA, CDR2 FQGNSA. Trimming stripped 4 bases from V and 4 bases from J, with 19 bases between. This CDR3 spans 16 amino acids. The CDR3 DNA reads as TGTGCCAGCAGCTGGCCCGGGGGAGGGCCCAGCTATGGCTACACCTTC. Encoded protein: CASSWPGGGPSYGYTF.